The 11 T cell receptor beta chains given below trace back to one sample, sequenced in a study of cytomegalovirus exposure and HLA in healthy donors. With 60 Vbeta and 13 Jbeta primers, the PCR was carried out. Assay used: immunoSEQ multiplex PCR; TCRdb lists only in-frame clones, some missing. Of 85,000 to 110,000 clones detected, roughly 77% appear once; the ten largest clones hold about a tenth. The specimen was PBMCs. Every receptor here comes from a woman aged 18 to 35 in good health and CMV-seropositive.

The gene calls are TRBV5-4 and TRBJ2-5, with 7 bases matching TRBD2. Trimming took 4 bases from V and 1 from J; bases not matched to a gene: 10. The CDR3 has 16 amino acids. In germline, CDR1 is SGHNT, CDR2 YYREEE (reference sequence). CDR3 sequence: CASSQRTSYFQETQYF. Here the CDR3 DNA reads TGTGCCAGCAGCCAACGGACTAGTTACTTCCAAGAGACCCAGTACTTC.

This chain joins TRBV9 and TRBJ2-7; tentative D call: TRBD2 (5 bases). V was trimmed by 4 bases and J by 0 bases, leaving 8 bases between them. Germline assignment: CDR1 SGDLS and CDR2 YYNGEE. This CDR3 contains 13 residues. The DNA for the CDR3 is TGTGCCAGCAGCCGAGGGCTCTCCTACGAGCAGTACTTC. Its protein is CASSRGLSYEQYF.

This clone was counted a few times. CDR3 protein: CASRDNGIKYNEQFF. The DNA for the CDR3 is TGTGCCAGCAGGGATAACGGGATCAAGTACAATGAGCAGTTCTTC. The J gene is TRBJ2-1, the V gene TRBV6-6, with a possible D match to TRBD2 (5 bases). Germline V gene lookup returns CDR1 MNHNY and CDR2 SVGAGI (reference sequence). This CDR3 is 15 amino acids long. The ends were cut back, 6 bases at V and 4 bases at J, with 16 bases in the middle.

The CDR3 DNA reads TGTGCCAGTAAGGACAGGGCCTATACTACAGATACGCAGTATTTT. Protein sequence: CASKDRAYTTDTQYF. The chain couples TRBV19 to TRBJ2-3, with 8 nucleotides matching TRBD1. V shed 7 bases and J 3 bases; nucleotides not matched to a gene: 9. Germline lookup yields CDR1 LNHDA and CDR2 SQIVND (reference sequence). This CDR3 has 15 amino acids.

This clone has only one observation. The CDR3 here is CASSMTEGNTEAFF. The CDR3 coding sequence is TGTGCCAGCAGTATGACAGAAGGGAACACTGAAGCTTTCTTT. The chain recombines TRBV2 with TRBJ1-1; tentative D call: TRBD1 (5 bases). Trimming took off 5 bases at V and 1 base at J, with 11 bases between the two ends. CDR1 SNHLY and CDR2 FYNNEI come from the germline V gene. There are 14 residues in the CDR3.

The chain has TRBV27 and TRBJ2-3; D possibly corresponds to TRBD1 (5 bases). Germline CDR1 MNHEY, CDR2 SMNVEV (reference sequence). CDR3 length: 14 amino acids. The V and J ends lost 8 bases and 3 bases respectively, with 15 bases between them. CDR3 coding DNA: TGTGCCAGCGGGCCCCTCAGGGATACAGATACGCAGTATTTT. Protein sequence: CASGPLRDTDTQYF.

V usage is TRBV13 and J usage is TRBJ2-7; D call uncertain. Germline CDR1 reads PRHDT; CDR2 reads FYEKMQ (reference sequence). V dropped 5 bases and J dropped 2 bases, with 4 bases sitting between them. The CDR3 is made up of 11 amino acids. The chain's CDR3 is CASSRAYEQYF. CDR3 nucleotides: TGTGCCAGCAGCAGAGCCTACGAGCAGTACTTC.

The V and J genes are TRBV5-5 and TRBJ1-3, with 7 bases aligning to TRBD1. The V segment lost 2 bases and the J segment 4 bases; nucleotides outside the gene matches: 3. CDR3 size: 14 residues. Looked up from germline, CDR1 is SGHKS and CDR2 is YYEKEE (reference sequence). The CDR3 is CASSFEGQGNTIYF. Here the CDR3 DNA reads TGTGCCAGCAGCTTCGAGGGACAGGGAAACACCATATATTTT.

In nucleotides, the CDR3 is TGTGCCAGCAGCCCTGGGACAGGCAGGGACACTGAAGCTTTCTTT. This codes for CASSPGTGRDTEAFF. V usage is TRBV7-8 and J usage is TRBJ1-1; 8 bases match TRBD1. Germline V lookup: CDR1 SGHVS, CDR2 FQNEAQ. V was pared by 5 bases and J by 3 bases, with 8 bases of the junction left unmatched. The CDR3 runs 15 residues. The whole variable domain, filled in from reference TRBV7-8 and TRBJ1-1, reads GAGVSQSPRYKVAKRGQDVALRCDPISGHVSLFWYQQALGQGPEFLTYFQNEAQLDKSGLPSDRFFAERPEGSVSTLKIQRTQQEDSAVYLCASSPGTGRDTEAFFGQGTRLTVV.

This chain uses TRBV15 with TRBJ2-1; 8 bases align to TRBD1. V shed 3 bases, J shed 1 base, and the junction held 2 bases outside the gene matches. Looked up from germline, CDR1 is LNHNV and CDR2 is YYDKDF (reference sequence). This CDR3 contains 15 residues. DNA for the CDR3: TGTGCCACCAGCAGGAGACAGGGGTCCTACAATGAGCAGTTCTTC. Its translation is CATSRRQGSYNEQFF.

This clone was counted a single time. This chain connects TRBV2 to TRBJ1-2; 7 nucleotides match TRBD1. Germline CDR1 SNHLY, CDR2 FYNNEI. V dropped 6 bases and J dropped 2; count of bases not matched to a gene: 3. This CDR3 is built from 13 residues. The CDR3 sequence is CASSAGQNYGYTF. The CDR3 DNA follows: TGTGCCAGCAGCGCGGGACAGAACTATGGCTACACCTTC.